Listed below are T cell receptor beta chains from one sample, sequenced in a study of shared clonotypes between healthy human individuals. Libraries were prepared by immunoSEQ multiplex PCR; TCRdb keeps only in-frame clonotypes and omits some of them. The sample contains about 680,000 clones, about three quarters of which appear only once. Sequenced: memory CD4+ T cells sorted from blood. These receptors all come from a woman aged 25-40 years in good health. The CDR3 runs from the conserved cysteine through the conserved F or W. The D gene is left open where the match is weak. A clone size is listed for some rows: how often the clone was seen (once, few, many), or a class if it is expanded.

abundance,v_gene,j_gene,d_gene,CDR3aa,CDR3nt
few,TRBV21-1,TRBJ1-4,NA,CASSNEGGRGEKLFF,TGTGCCAGCAGCAACGAAGGAGGGAGAGGCGAAAAACTGTTTTTT
few,TRBV9,TRBJ1-4,NA,CASSVATGTGATNEKLFF,TGTGCCAGCAGCGTAGCTACTGGGACGGGGGCAACTAATGAAAAACTGTTTTTT
NA,TRBV28,TRBJ1-2,NA,CASSSTPTANYGYTF,TGTGCCAGCAGTTCTACCCCCACAGCTAACTATGGCTACACCTTC
once,TRBV11-3,TRBJ2-5,NA,CASSKNWREETQYF,TGTGCCAGCAGCAAAAACTGGCGGGAAGAGACCCAGTACTTC
many,TRBV11-2,TRBJ2-7,NA,CASSPGSDYEQYF,TGTGCCAGCAGCCCGGGGAGCGACTACGAGCAGTACTTC
many,TRBV18,TRBJ1-3,TRBD1,CASSGDSSGNTIYF,TGTGCCAGCTCCGGGGACAGCTCTGGAAACACCATATATTTT
NA,TRBV9,TRBJ2-2,NA,CASSVDLSDVTGELFF,TGTGCCAGCAGCGTAGACCTATCCGATGTCACCGGGGAGCTGTTTTTT
NA,TRBV28,TRBJ1-1,TRBD1,CASSFTHPLQGMNTEAFF,TGTGCCAGCAGTTTCACACACCCTTTACAGGGGATGAACACTGAAGCTTTCTTT
once,TRBV6-5,TRBJ2-5,NA,CASSYRPPPGQETQYF,TGTGCCAGCAGTTATCGTCCCCCCCCTGGGCAAGAGACCCAGTACTTC
NA,TRBV9,TRBJ2-3,TRBD2,CASSVGTSGKDTQYF,TGTGCCAGCAGCGTAGGGACTAGCGGGAAGGATACGCAGTATTTT
few,TRBV4-2,TRBJ2-2,NA,CASSRPLAGNTGELFF,TGTGCCAGCAGCCGACCACTTGCTGGAAACACCGGGGAGCTGTTTTTT
NA,TRBV4-1,TRBJ2-3,TRBD1,CASSQPRDREWYTQYF,TGCGCCAGCAGCCAACCCCGGGACAGGGAGTGGTATACGCAGTATTTT
NA,TRBV5-4,TRBJ2-1,TRBD2,CASSLVSGRADEQFF,TGTGCCAGCAGCTTGGTAAGCGGGAGGGCCGATGAGCAGTTCTTC
few,TRBV2,TRBJ1-2,NA,CASSGGPPNYGYTF,TGTGCCAGCAGTGGGGGACCGCCAAACTATGGCTACACCTTC
once,TRBV21-1,TRBJ2-5,NA,CAAGRTEPQETQYF,TGTGCCGCGGGGAGAACCGAGCCCCAAGAGACCCAGTACTTC
NA,TRBV18,TRBJ1-5,NA,CASSPGGDNQPQHF,TGTGCCAGCTCACCAGGGGGGGACAATCAGCCCCAGCATTTT
NA,TRBV5-1,TRBJ1-5,NA,CASSLEGQRNQPQHF,TGCGCCAGCAGCTTGGAGGGGCAGCGCAATCAGCCCCAGCATTTT
NA,TRBV28,TRBJ1-4,NA,CASSPHQGPGSNEKLFF,TGTGCCAGCAGTCCCCACCAGGGCCCTGGGAGTAATGAAAAACTGTTTTTT
NA,TRBV27,TRBJ2-7,NA,CASRYPSTRACTFSEQYF,TGTGCCAGCAGATATCCGTCGACTAGGGCCTGCACGTTTTCCGAGCAGTACTTC
few,TRBV30,TRBJ1-1,NA,CAWSTQGTSEAFF,TGTGCCTGGAGTACCCAGGGGACCTCTGAAGCTTTCTTT
NA,TRBV10-1,TRBJ1-1,NA,CASSESGTEAFF,TGCGCCAGCAGTGAGTCAGGCACTGAAGCTTTCTTT
NA,TRBV2,TRBJ1-2,NA,CASSEGTDRLRSGYTF,TGTGCCAGCAGTGAAGGGACAGACCGGCTGAGGAGTGGCTACACCTTC
NA,TRBV10-3,TRBJ2-7,NA,CAISEASRNEQYF,TGTGCCATCAGTGAGGCTAGCCGAAACGAGCAGTACTTC
NA,TRBV2,TRBJ2-3,TRBD1,CASSRQGAGTDTQYF,TGTGCCAGCAGCAGACAGGGTGCGGGCACAGATACGCAGTATTTT
once,TRBV7-9,TRBJ2-7,TRBD2,CASSQAGGSYEQYF,TGTGCCAGCAGCCAAGCGGGAGGCTCCTACGAGCAGTACTTC
NA,TRBV30,TRBJ1-3,NA,CAWRTKGGSGNTIYF,TGTGCCTGGAGGACTAAGGGGGGGTCTGGAAACACCATATATTTT
NA,TRBV29-1,TRBJ2-7,TRBD2,CSVAGTSGSEQYF,TGCAGCGTAGCCGGGACTAGCGGGAGCGAGCAGTACTTC
NA,TRBV19,TRBJ1-4,NA,CASSIVEGFNEKLFF,TGTGCCAGTAGTATAGTCGAAGGATTTAATGAAAAACTGTTTTTT
NA,TRBV2,TRBJ2-6,NA,CATLLGVSGANVLTF,TGTGCCACCCTGCTTGGGGTCTCTGGGGCCAACGTCCTGACTTTC
NA,TRBV4-1,TRBJ2-3,TRBD2,CASSETPSGRRSTDTQYF,TGCGCCAGCAGCGAAACGCCTAGCGGGAGGCGAAGCACAGATACGCAGTATTTT